These 3 T cell receptor beta chains share one sample of origin, sequenced in a study of T cell changes during pregnancy in multiple sclerosis. Repertoires were generated with immunoSEQ multiplex PCR, while TCRdb's copy carries only in-frame clones and drops some. Counted here are 35,000 to 50,000 clones, about 88% occurring once; the ten biggest clones make up over 1%. This material consisted of CD4+ T cells from peripheral blood mononuclear cells, taken after pregnancy. These receptor sequences come from a female donor with multiple sclerosis, enrolled in a pregnancy study.

The chain uses TRBV7-7 and TRBJ1-1; 8 positions agree with TRBD1. The CDR3 length is 13 residues. Germline-derived CDR1 and CDR2 are SSHAT and FNYEAQ (reference sequence). V lost 5 bases, J lost 8 bases, and 7 bases stayed unmatched. The CDR3 DNA reads TGTGCCAGCAGCCTAGGACAGGGCCGAGAAGCTTTCTTT. Residues: CASSLGQGREAFF.

The chain has TRBV18 and TRBJ2-5; 8 bases are a match to TRBD1. CDR1 is KGHSH and CDR2 is LQKENI in the germline V gene. The ends lost 3 bases at V and 1 base at J; junction bases unmatched: 10. The CDR3 runs to 17 residues. Written as DNA, the CDR3 is TGTGCCAGCTCACCCAGGGGGCCAGCGGAGAGCCAAGAGACCCAGTACTTC. Its translation is CASSPRGPAESQETQYF.

The genes are TRBV28 and TRBJ2-7, with 8 nucleotides matching TRBD1. This CDR3 contains 13 residues. Germline-derived CDR1 and CDR2 are MDHEN and SYDVKM. The trim removed 4 bases at V and 6 bases at J, leaving 5 bases unmatched. CDR3 in DNA: TGTGCCAGCAGTTCCGGACAGGGCGGCGAGCAGTACTTC. Protein sequence: CASSSGQGGEQYF.